The T cell receptor beta chain described here comes from a study of response to subunit inactivated influenza vaccine. To note about this clonotype: Its target is unknown.

Regarding the study as a whole: The authors proposed limited new T cell recruitment per seasonal influenza vaccination.

A single record per CDR3 protein comes from TCRdb applying MiXCR to the RT-PCR reads. The repertoire holds 500,000 to 750,000 distinct CDR3 sequences, with 13% to 15% as singletons. Unmatched junction bases numbered 10, after V lost 2 bases and J lost 6 bases. Germline V gene data show CDR1 as MNHEY and CDR2 as SVGAGI. CDR3 length: 16 residues. This TCR derives from a man aged 45-65 years who received an inactivated influenza vaccine. The rearrangement links TRBV6-5 to TRBJ1-2; 9 nucleotides agree with TRBD1. The specimen was PBMCs from blood, collected roughly 12 days after vaccination. The CDR3 reads CASSYQRDREWDGYTF. The CDR3 DNA sequence: TGTGCCAGCAGTTACCAAAGGGACAGGGAATGGGATGGCTACACCTTC.